Listed here are 3 T cell receptor beta chains from one sample, sequenced in a study of brain T cells in children with intractable seizures. Using immunoSEQ multiplex PCR, the repertoire was profiled, and TCRdb retains in-frame clones only, with some absent. The table includes roughly 80,000 clones, about 92% detected once. Specimen: peripheral blood, collected at surgery. These receptor sequences come from a boy in the first two years of life with tuberous sclerosis and intractable seizures.

This clone was recorded once. CDR3 coding DNA: TGTGCCACCAGCGAGGGGACCCCACACGAGCAGTACTTC. Translation gives CATSEGTPHEQYF. The genes are TRBV15 and TRBJ2-7; possibly TRBD1 or TRBD2 for D (5 bases each). Germline assignment: CDR1 LNHNV and CDR2 YYDKDF (reference sequence). This CDR3 is 13 amino acids long. V was cut by 5 bases and J by 5 bases, with 13 bases left in between. Filled out from reference TRBV15 and TRBJ2-7, the complete variable domain reads DAMVIQNPRYQVTQFGKPVTLSCSQTLNHNVMYWYQQKSSQAPKLLFHYYDKDFNNEADTPDNFQSRRPNTSFCFLDIRSPGLGDTAMYLCATSEGTPHEQYFGPGTRLTVT.

The chain employs TRBV7-9 and TRBJ2-7; D is possibly TRBD2 (5 bases). Trimming removed 5 bases from V and 0 bases from J, with 11 bases in between. In germline, CDR1 is SEHNR, CDR2 FQNEAQ (reference sequence). The CDR3 length is 14 residues. The DNA for the CDR3 is TGTGCCAGCAGCCCCGGACTCCGCTCCTACGAGCAGTACTTC. Protein sequence: CASSPGLRSYEQYF.

The V and J genes are TRBV19 and TRBJ2-5; 8 bases map to TRBD2. The CDR3 runs 13 residues. From germline, CDR1 is LNHDA and CDR2 SQIVND (reference sequence). V lost 4 bases, J lost 7 bases, and 5 bases stayed unmatched. The CDR3 DNA is TGTGCCAGTAGTAGGGGACTAGGCGGGACCCAGTACTTC. Its translation is CASSRGLGGTQYF.